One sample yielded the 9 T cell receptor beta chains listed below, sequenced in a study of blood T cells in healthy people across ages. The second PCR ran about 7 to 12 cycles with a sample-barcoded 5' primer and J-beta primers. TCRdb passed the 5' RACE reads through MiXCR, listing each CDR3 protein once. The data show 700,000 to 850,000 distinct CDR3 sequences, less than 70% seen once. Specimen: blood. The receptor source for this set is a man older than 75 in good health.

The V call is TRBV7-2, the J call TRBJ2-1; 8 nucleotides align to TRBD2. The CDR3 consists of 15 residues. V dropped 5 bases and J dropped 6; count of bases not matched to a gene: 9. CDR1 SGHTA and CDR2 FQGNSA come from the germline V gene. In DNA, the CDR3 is TGTGCCAGCAGCCGCCAAGCGGGAGAGGGCAATGAGCAGTTCTTC. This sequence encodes CASSRQAGEGNEQFF.

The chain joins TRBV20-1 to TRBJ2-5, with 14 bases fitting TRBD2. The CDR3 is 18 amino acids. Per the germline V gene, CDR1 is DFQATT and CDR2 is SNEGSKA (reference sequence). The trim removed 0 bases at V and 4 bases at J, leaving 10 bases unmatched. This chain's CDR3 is CSARDAPGLAGEGETQYF. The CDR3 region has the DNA TGCAGTGCTAGAGATGCGCCGGGACTAGCGGGAGAGGGAGAGACCCAGTACTTC.

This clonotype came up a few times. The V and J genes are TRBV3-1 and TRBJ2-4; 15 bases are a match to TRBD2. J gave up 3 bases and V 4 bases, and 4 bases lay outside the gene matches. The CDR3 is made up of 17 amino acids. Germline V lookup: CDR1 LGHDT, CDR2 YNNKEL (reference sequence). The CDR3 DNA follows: TGTGCCAGCAGCCGCGGACTAGCGGGAGGGGGCAAAAACATTCAGTACTTC. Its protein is CASSRGLAGGGKNIQYF.

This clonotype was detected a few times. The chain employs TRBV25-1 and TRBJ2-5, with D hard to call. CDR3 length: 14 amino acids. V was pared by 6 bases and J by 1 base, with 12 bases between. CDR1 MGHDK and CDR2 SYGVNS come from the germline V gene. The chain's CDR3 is CASSAFGAQETQYF. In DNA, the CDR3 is TGTGCCAGCAGCGCATTTGGAGCCCAAGAGACCCAGTACTTC.

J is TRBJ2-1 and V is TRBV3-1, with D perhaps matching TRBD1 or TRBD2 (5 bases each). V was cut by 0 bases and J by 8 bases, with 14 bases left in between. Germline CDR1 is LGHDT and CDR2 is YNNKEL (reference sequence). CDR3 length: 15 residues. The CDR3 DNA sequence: TGTGCCAGCAGCCAAGATCTCAGAGGGGACGATGAGCAGTTCTTC. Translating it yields CASSQDLRGDDEQFF.

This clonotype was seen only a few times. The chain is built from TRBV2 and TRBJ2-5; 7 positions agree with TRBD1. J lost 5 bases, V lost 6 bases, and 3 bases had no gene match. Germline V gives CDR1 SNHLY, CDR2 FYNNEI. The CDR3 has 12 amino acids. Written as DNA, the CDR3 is TGTGCCAGCAGAGACAGGGCGGAGACCCAGTACTTC. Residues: CASRDRAETQYF. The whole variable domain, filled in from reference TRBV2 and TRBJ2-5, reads EPEVTQTPSHQVTQMGQEVILRCVPISNHLYFYWYRQILGQKVEFLVSFYNNEISEKSEIFDDQFSVERPDGSNFTLKIRSTKLEDSAMYFCASRDRAETQYFGPGTRLLVL.

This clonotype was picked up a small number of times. Here the CDR3 DNA reads TGCAGTGCTTCTCAGGGGGGAGAGACCCAGTACTTC. Protein sequence: CSASQGGETQYF. The chain employs TRBV20-1 and TRBJ2-5, with D perhaps TRBD1 (7 bases). Looked up from germline, CDR1 is DFQATT and CDR2 is SNEGSKA (reference sequence). Deletions cut 5 bases from V and 4 bases from J, with 11 bases between. CDR3 size: 12 residues.

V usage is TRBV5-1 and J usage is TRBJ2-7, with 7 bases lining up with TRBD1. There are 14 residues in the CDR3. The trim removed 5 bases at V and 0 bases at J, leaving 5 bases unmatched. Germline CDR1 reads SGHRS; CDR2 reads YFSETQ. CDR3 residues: CASSQQGSSYEQYF. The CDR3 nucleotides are TGCGCCAGCAGTCAACAGGGGAGCTCCTACGAGCAGTACTTC.

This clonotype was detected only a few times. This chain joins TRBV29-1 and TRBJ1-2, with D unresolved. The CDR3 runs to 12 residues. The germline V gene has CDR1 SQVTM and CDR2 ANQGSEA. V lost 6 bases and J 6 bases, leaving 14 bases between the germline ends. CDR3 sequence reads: CSVTRDGDGYTF. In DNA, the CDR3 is TGCAGCGTCACGAGGGATGGGGATGGCTACACCTTC. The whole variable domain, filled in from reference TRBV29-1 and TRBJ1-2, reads SAVISQKPSRDICQRGTSLTIQCQVDSQVTMMFWYRQQPGQSLTLIATANQGSEATYESGFVIDKFPISRPNLTFSTLTVSNMSPEDSSIYLCSVTRDGDGYTFGSGTRLTVV.